This record concerns one TCR beta chain sequence. The target antigen is unknown. This sample was included in a study of shared clonotypes between healthy human individuals. In the authors' methods: Junction-only immunoSEQ data arrived without quality scores, meaning filtering differed. Generated by immunoSEQ multiplex PCR, the TCRdb table keeps only in-frame clones and is missing some. V, J and clone size derive from that table, while D and trimming were established from the DNA sequence. Here the sample spans about a million clones, over 75% being singletons. Study-level findings and limits: For sorted subsets, rarefaction showed incomplete sequencing despite large depth. Naive CD4 clonotype sharing across a few donors was roughly 5%.

V gave up 1 base and J gave up 2 bases; unmatched junction bases: 5. Per germline, CDR1 LGHNT and CDR2 FRNRAP. The CDR3 is 16 residues long. Sequenced input: memory CD4+ T cells sorted from blood. Described subset: CD45RA-negative fraction. This receptor was identified in a man aged 18 to 29 in good health. The chain carries TRBV12-5 and TRBJ2-5; TRBD2 matches 9 bases. In DNA form, the CDR3 reads TGTGCTAGTGGTTTGGGGGGACTAGCTGAACAAGAGACCCAGTACTTC. This encodes CASGLGGLAEQETQYF.